The source of this TCR beta chain is a study of blood T cell repertoires in COVID-19. Whole-study context: Acute and convalescent COVID-19 specimens originated in the United States, Italy and Spain. Sources were T cells, B-cell-depleted T cells, or PBMCs; the material itself was cDNA or gDNA.

The assay was immunoSEQ multiplex PCR, and TCRdb's table has in-frame clones only and misses some. The sample lists around 150,000 clones, around 80% seen once, with approximately 12% in the top ten. The participants were between about 18 and 90 years old and came from about two dozen US areas. Membership in each cohort depended on participant-reported clinical history. The CDR3 runs to 16 residues. V was clipped by 4 bases and J by 0 bases, with 12 bases between them. The germline V gene encodes CDR1 LNHDA and CDR2 SQIVND (reference sequence). The TCR originated in a woman aged 60-75 years who had recovered from COVID-19. The chain is built from TRBV19 and TRBJ1-4; no reliable D call. Sample: PBMCs or T cells enriched from blood (not recorded which). The CDR3: CASSTQALATNEKLFF. CDR3 DNA sequence: TGTGCCAGTAGTACCCAGGCCCTTGCAACTAATGAAAAACTGTTTTTT. The whole variable domain, remainder taken from reference TRBV19 and TRBJ1-4, is DGGITQSPKYLFRKEGQNVTLSCEQNLNHDAMYWYRQDPGQGLRLIYYSQIVNDFQKGDIAEGYSVSREKKESFPLTVTSAQKNPTAFYLCASSTQALATNEKLFFGSGTQLSVL.